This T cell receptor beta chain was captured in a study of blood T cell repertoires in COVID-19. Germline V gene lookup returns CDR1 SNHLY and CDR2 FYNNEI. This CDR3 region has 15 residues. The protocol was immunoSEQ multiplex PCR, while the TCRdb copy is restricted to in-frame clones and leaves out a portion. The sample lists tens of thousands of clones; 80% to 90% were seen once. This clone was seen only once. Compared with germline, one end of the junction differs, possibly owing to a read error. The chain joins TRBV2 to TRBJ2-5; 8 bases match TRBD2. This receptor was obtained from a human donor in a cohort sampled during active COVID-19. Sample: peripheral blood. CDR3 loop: CASSEIRGGQQTQYF. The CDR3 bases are TGTGCCAGCAGTGAAATACGGGGGGGCCAACAGACCCAGTACTTC.